This TCR beta chain was found in a study of spatial heterogeneity in lung cancer. Study as a whole: Correlation of TCR transcript counts in tumor regions with a T cell module score from matched bulk RNA-seq was strong.

General study results and limits: Counts that tracked tumor mutation counts were those of expanded intratumoral alpha and beta TCRs.

The time point: sample taken at primary tumor resection. The sequenced material consisted of unsorted whole RNA from tumor, nontumor lung or frozen PBMC. TCRdb called the 5' RACE reads again in MiXCR, with one record for every CDR3 protein. The top ten clones hold roughly a tenth of a sample with more than 9,000 distinct CDR3 sequences, 6.3% of them seen once. Looked up from germline, CDR1 is MGHRA and CDR2 is YSYEKL. This CDR3 comprises 15 residues. V lost 1 base and J 6 bases, leaving 12 bases between the germline ends. This clonotype has a count of ten or more. What it recognizes is unknown. Because the library targeted alpha chains, this beta chain is an off-target read whose size means little.

Sequencing used lung tumor tissue, obtained at surgery. V usage is TRBV4-1 and J usage is TRBJ2-2; TRBD1 is a possible D gene (5 bases). The sequence came from a male donor with early-stage non-small cell lung cancer. DNA for the CDR3: TGCGCCAGCAGCCAAGTAGAAAAGGGGTCCGGGGAGCTGTTTTTT. Translating gives CASSQVEKGSGELFF.